This passage covers 22 T cell receptor beta chains from one sample sequenced in a study of shared clonotypes between healthy human individuals. TCRdb's table, derived via immunoSEQ multiplex PCR, lists solely in-frame clones and lacks some. The sample consists of 2 million to 2.5 million clones, approximately 95% of them appearing once. Source material: naive CD4+ T cells from PBMCs. The subset: CD45RA+ positively selected. These receptors all stem from a man younger than 30 in good health. Some clones in this sample may be carry-over from other donors' samples.

This clone was picked up a small number of times. V and J are TRBV30 and TRBJ1-5; D not resolved. The CDR3 is 13 amino acids. Trimming pared 2 bases from V and 4 bases from J, leaving 9 bases between. Germline V lookup: CDR1 GTSNPN, CDR2 SVGIG (reference sequence). The CDR3 DNA reads as TGTGCCTGGAGTAAAGGGATTAATCAGCCCCAGCATTTT. It encodes CAWSKGINQPQHF.

In the case of this clone: Other nucleotide sequences from this sample produce the same CDR3. The chain has TRBV5-5 and TRBJ1-2; D is ambiguous. Germline CDR1 and CDR2: SGHKS and YYEKEE (reference sequence). The CDR3 has 13 amino acids. Trimming stripped 3 bases from V and 2 bases from J, with 8 bases between. The CDR3 here is CASSSDGNYGYTF. The CDR3 DNA is TGTGCCAGCAGCTCGGACGGGAACTATGGCTACACCTTC.

With respect to this clone: Other nucleotide sequences from this sample produce the same CDR3. V gene TRBV29-1 combines with J gene TRBJ1-1; D is undetermined. From germline, CDR1 is SQVTM and CDR2 ANQGSEA. CDR3 length: 13 residues. Trimming removed 3 bases from V and 0 bases from J, with 8 bases in between. The CDR3 coding sequence is TGCAGCGTTGAGGGTAGGGTGAACACTGAAGCTTTCTTT. It codes for CSVEGRVNTEAFF.

As to this clone: Distinct nucleotide sequences in the sample also encode this CDR3. The chain combines TRBV28 with TRBJ1-3, with D hard to call. CDR1 MDHEN and CDR2 SYDVKM come from the germline V gene. The CDR3 has 12 residues. V lost 6 bases and J 7 bases, leaving 10 bases between the germline ends. CDR3 nucleotide sequence: TGTGCCAGCAGCTTGGTGGGCAACACCATATATTTT. Its protein is CASSLVGNTIYF.

This clone was found once. DNA for the CDR3: TGTGCCAGCAGCTTAGGGGCCGGGACAGGGTACACAAAGACCCAGTACTTC. Translating gives CASSLGAGTGYTKTQYF. The chain is built from TRBV11-3 and TRBJ2-5; 9 bases match TRBD1. The CDR3 length is 17 residues. V lost 1 base to trimming and J lost 6 bases; unmatched junction nucleotides: 12. CDR1 is SGHNT and CDR2 is YENEEA in the germline V gene.

The chain employs TRBV30 and TRBJ2-1; 9 bases fit TRBD2. This CDR3 spans 17 amino acids. V shed 4 bases and J 4 bases; nucleotides not matched to a gene: 14. Germline assignment: CDR1 GTSNPN and CDR2 SVGIG (reference sequence). The CDR3, as DNA: TGTGCCTGGAATGAAGGCACTAGCGGGCCGTCTTACAATGAGCAGTTCTTC. Its translation: CAWNEGTSGPSYNEQFF.

The J gene is TRBJ2-1, the V gene TRBV11-1; 7 nucleotides line up with TRBD2. CDR1 and CDR2 (germline): SGHAT, FQDESV (reference sequence). Germline trimming cut 3 bases from V and 1 base from J; bases unmatched to any gene: 3. The CDR3 length is 15 residues. The CDR3 nucleotides are TGTGCCAGCAGCTTTATCGGGGGGTCCTACAATGAGCAGTTCTTC. Amino acid sequence: CASSFIGGSYNEQFF.

Points on this clone: The same CDR3 also results from other DNA sequences found in this sample. This chain links TRBV27 with TRBJ1-1; unclear D gene. Germline values: CDR1 MNHEY, CDR2 SMNVEV (reference sequence). V lost 2 bases to trimming and J lost 1 base, with 5 bases between them. The CDR3 has 13 amino acids. In DNA, the CDR3 is TGTGCCAGCAGTTTAAACGGGAACACTGAAGCTTTCTTT. As protein: CASSLNGNTEAFF.

Regarding this clone: Additional DNA sequences in this sample encode the identical CDR3. The chain employs TRBV27 and TRBJ1-2; TRBD1 agrees at 11 bases. Germline CDR1 MNHEY, CDR2 SMNVEV (reference sequence). The ends lost 5 bases at V and 5 bases at J; junction bases unmatched: 22. CDR3 length: 20 residues. The CDR3 DNA sequence: TGTGCCAGCAGTCAAAAGCCCGTTTTAGGACAGGGGGCTTCACGGTATGGCTACACCTTC. Protein sequence: CASSQKPVLGQGASRYGYTF.

CDR3 sequence (DNA): TGTGCCATCAGTGGTGGCAGGACCGAACATGGCTACACCTTC. Amino acid sequence: CAISGGRTEHGYTF. The chain joins TRBV10-3 to TRBJ1-2; no clear D. Trimming cost V 4 bases and J 6 bases, with 15 bases left between them. The CDR3 extends over 14 amino acids. Germline CDR1 ENHRY, CDR2 SYGVKD.

The chain couples TRBV15 to TRBJ2-2; maybe TRBD1 (6 bases). Germline V gene sequence: CDR1 LNHNV, CDR2 YYDKDF (reference sequence). This CDR3 has 17 amino acids. V was shortened by 2 bases and J by 1 base, with 14 bases between the two germline ends. The CDR3 DNA follows: TGTGCCACCAGCAGATCCAGGGGACCTGAGAACACCGGGGAGCTGTTTTTT. Encoded protein: CATSRSRGPENTGELFF.

Turning to this clone: The identical CDR3 is also encoded by other nucleotide sequences in the sample. This chain uses TRBV9 with TRBJ2-1; D remains unclear. Trimming took off 0 bases at V and 4 bases at J, with 11 bases between the two ends. The CDR3 extends over 15 amino acids. Looked up from germline, CDR1 is SGDLS and CDR2 is YYNGEE. DNA for the CDR3: TGTGCCAGCAGCGTAGAGGGCGGAGTTTACAATGAGCAGTTCTTC. Encoded protein: CASSVEGGVYNEQFF.

This clone has only one observation. This sequence joins TRBV5-1 and TRBJ1-5, with a weak D call TRBD1 (6 bases). The CDR3 has 15 residues. The germline V gene encodes CDR1 SGHRS and CDR2 YFSETQ. V was cut by 4 bases and J by 2 bases, with 13 bases left in between. CDR3 in DNA: TGCGCCAGCAGCCCAGGGGCGCTGGGCAATCAGCCCCAGCATTTT. Its translation: CASSPGALGNQPQHF.

The V gene is TRBV7-2, the J gene TRBJ2-5; D remains ambiguous. V dropped 1 base and J dropped 4 bases, with 13 bases sitting between them. Germline V gene sequence: CDR1 SGHTA, CDR2 FQGNSA. This CDR3 is built from 15 residues. CDR3 sequence (DNA): TGTGCCAGCAGCTTAGGGGCCCTAGGTGGAGAGACCCAGTACTTC. Protein: CASSLGALGGETQYF. Filled out from reference TRBV7-2 and TRBJ2-5, the complete variable domain reads GAGVSQSPSNKVTEKGKDVELRCDPISGHTALYWYRQSLGQGLEFLIYFQGNSAPDKSGLPSDRFSAERTGGSVSTLTIQRTQQEDSAVYLCASSLGALGGETQYFGPGTRLLVL.

The CDR3 DNA follows: TGCGCCAGCAGCCCCCTTGGAAAGGGGATGGCCGGGGAGCTGTTTTTT. It translates to CASSPLGKGMAGELFF. This chain joins TRBV5-1 and TRBJ2-2, with D perhaps matching TRBD1 (5 bases). The germline V gene encodes CDR1 SGHRS and CDR2 YFSETQ. V was cut by 4 bases and J by 6 bases, with 19 bases left in between. There are 16 residues in the CDR3.

The chain employs TRBV6-1 and TRBJ2-6; TRBD1 is a possible D gene (6 bases). This CDR3 has 15 amino acids. Trimming took off 6 bases at V and 4 bases at J, with 13 bases between the two ends. Germline V gene data show CDR1 as MNHNS and CDR2 as SASEGT. CDR3 in amino acids: CASSDSGVGANVLTF. Here the CDR3 DNA reads TGTGCCAGCAGCGACTCAGGGGTAGGGGCCAACGTCCTGACTTTC.

The V call is TRBV6-6, the J call TRBJ1-2, with TRBD1 as a possible D gene (5 bases). The V end was cut by 0 bases, the J end by 4 bases, with 12 bases between. Germline V gene lookup returns CDR1 MNHNY and CDR2 SVGAGI (reference sequence). This CDR3 region has 15 residues. This CDR3 is CASSYSGDFGYGYTF. CDR3 bases: TGTGCCAGCAGTTACTCAGGGGATTTCGGCTATGGCTACACCTTC.

This chain uses TRBV4-3 with TRBJ2-7; D gene uncertain. This CDR3 is built from 14 residues. Germline V gene data show CDR1 as LGHNA and CDR2 as YSLEER. V was cut by 3 bases and J by 5 bases, with 14 bases left in between. The CDR3 nucleotides read TGCGCCAGCAGCCAGGTCTCCCCAAGTCACGAGCAGTACTTC. This gives the protein CASSQVSPSHEQYF.

V gene TRBV30 combines with J gene TRBJ1-2, with D unresolved. V dropped 1 base and J dropped 5 bases, with 11 bases sitting between them. Germline V gene lookup returns CDR1 GTSNPN and CDR2 SVGIG (reference sequence). The CDR3 runs 13 residues. The CDR3 DNA reads TGTGCCTGGAGTGGGAACACTCCGTATGGCTACACCTTC. It encodes CAWSGNTPYGYTF.

The CDR3, as DNA: TGTGCCAGCAGCTTAGGGTTGGGCAGGGGGCTTTCCTACGAGCAGTACTTC. It specifies CASSLGLGRGLSYEQYF. The V call is TRBV7-2, the J call TRBJ2-7, with 8 bases lining up with TRBD1. CDR3 length: 17 residues. The J segment lost 1 base and the V segment lost 1 base, leaving 9 bases of the junction unmatched. Per the germline V gene, CDR1 is SGHTA and CDR2 is FQGNSA.

This chain connects TRBV6-5 to TRBJ2-1, with 8 bases lining up with TRBD2. V was clipped by 6 bases and J by 4 bases; unmatched bases: 5. Germline lookup yields CDR1 MNHEY and CDR2 SVGAGI. The CDR3 contains 14 residues. DNA for the CDR3: TGTGCCAGCAGAAGCGGGGGCAAGTACAATGAGCAGTTCTTC. Protein: CASRSGGKYNEQFF.

This clone was recorded a few times. The V call is TRBV10-1, the J call TRBJ2-7; 11 bases match TRBD2. With V trimmed by 1 base and J by 4 bases, 3 bases remained unmatched. Germline-derived CDR1 and CDR2 are WNHNN and SYGVQD (reference sequence). The CDR3 spans 15 residues. The CDR3, as DNA: TGCGCCAGCAGTGAGTGGACTAGCGGGCCTTACGAGCAGTACTTC. Translated: CASSEWTSGPYEQYF.